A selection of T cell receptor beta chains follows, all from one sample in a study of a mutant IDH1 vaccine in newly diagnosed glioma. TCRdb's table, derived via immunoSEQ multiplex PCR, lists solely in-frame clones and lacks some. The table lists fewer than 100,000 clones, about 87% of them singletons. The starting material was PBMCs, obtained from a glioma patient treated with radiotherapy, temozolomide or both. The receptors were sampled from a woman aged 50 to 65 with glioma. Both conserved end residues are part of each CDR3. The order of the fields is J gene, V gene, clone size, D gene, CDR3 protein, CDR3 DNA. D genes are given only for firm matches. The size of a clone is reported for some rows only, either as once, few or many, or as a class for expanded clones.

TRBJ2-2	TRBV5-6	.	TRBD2	CASSSGGYIGELFF	TGTGCCAGCAGCTCCGGGGGGTACATCGGGGAGCTGTTTTTT
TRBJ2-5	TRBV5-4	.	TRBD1	CASSLPGQAKETQYF	TGTGCCAGCAGCTTGCCGGGACAGGCTAAAGAGACCCAGTACTTC
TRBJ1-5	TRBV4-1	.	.	CASSQEAALANNQPQHF	TGCGCCAGCAGCCAAGAGGCTGCCCTTGCGAACAATCAGCCCCAGCATTTT
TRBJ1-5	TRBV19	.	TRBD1	CASSIEWTGRNQPQHF	TGTGCCAGTAGTATAGAATGGACAGGGCGCAATCAGCCCCAGCATTTT
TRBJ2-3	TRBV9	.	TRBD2	CASSVRLADTDTQYF	TGTGCCAGCAGCGTTCGACTAGCGGACACAGATACGCAGTATTTT
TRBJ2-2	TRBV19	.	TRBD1	CASSGRQGTTGELFF	TGTGCCAGTAGTGGCCGACAGGGGACGACCGGGGAGCTGTTTTTT
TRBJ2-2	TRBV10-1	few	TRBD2	CASSDALAGEPGELFF	TGCGCCAGCAGTGATGCCCTAGCGGGCGAACCCGGGGAGCTGTTTTTT
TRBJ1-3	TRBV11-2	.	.	CASSLSGSGNTIYF	TGTGCCAGCTCCTTATCGGGATCGGGAAACACCATATATTTT
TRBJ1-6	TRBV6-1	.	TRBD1	CASSEEVPRGQGYNSPLHF	TGTGCCAGCAGTGAAGAGGTCCCCCGGGGACAGGGCTATAATTCACCCCTCCACTTT
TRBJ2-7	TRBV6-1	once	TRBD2	CASSELAGSYEQYF	TGTGCCAGCAGTGAACTAGCGGGATCCTACGAGCAGTACTTC
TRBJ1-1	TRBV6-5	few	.	CASSLADTEAFF	TGTGCCAGCAGTTTGGCGGACACTGAAGCTTTCTTT
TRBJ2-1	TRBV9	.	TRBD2	CASSARSSGAYNEQFF	TGTGCCAGCAGCGCCCGCTCTAGCGGGGCGTACAATGAGCAGTTCTTC
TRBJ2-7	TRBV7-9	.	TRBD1	CASSLAGTGGSYEQYF	TGTGCCAGCAGCCTAGCAGGGACAGGGGGTTCCTACGAGCAGTACTTC
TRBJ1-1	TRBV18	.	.	CASSPQGVGNTEAFF	TGTGCCAGCTCACCACAGGGGGTTGGGAACACTGAAGCTTTCTTT
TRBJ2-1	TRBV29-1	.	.	CSVGGYEQFF	TGCAGCGTCGGGGGTTACGAGCAGTTCTTC
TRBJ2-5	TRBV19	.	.	CASSIVGSQETQYF	TGTGCCAGTAGTATAGTAGGTAGCCAAGAGACCCAGTACTTC
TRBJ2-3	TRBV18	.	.	CASSGGGASDTQYF	TGTGCCAGCTCAGGAGGGGGCGCATCAGATACGCAGTATTTT
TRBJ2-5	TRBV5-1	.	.	CASSLQGPEETQYF	TGCGCCAGCAGCTTACAGGGCCCGGAAGAGACCCAGTACTTC
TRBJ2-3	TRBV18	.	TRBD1	CASSPYLMDRDTDTQYF	TGTGCCAGCTCACCTTACTTGATGGACAGGGACACAGATACGCAGTATTTT
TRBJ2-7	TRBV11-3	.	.	CASSSLNPRGLRDEQYF	TGTGCCAGCAGCTCACTCAATCCCAGGGGATTGAGGGACGAGCAGTACTTC
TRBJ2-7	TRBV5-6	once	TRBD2	CASSFFGLAAYEQYF	TGTGCCAGCAGCTTCTTCGGACTAGCGGCTTACGAGCAGTACTTC
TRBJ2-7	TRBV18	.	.	CASSLRLEYEQYF	TGTGCCAGCTCCCTGAGACTAGAATACGAGCAGTACTTC
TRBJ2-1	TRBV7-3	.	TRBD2	CASSLRLAHNEQFF	TGTGCCAGCAGCTTGAGACTAGCCCACAATGAGCAGTTCTTC
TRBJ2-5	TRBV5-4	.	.	CASSLRDGAGETQYF	TGTGCCAGCAGCCTCAGAGACGGGGCGGGGGAGACCCAGTACTTC
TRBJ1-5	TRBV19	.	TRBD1	CASHDRAHQPQHF	TGTGCCAGTCACGACAGGGCTCATCAGCCCCAGCATTTT
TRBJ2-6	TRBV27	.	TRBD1	CASSPDRGDSGANVLTF	TGTGCCAGCAGTCCGGACAGGGGGGACTCTGGGGCCAACGTCCTGACTTTC
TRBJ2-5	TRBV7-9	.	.	CASSPPARQETQYF	TGTGCCAGCAGCCCGCCCGCGCGGCAAGAGACCCAGTACTTC
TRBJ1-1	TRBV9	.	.	CASSVGGVNTEAFF	TGTGCCAGCAGCGTAGGAGGGGTGAACACTGAAGCTTTCTTT
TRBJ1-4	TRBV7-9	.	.	CASSPQASKNEKLFF	TGTGCCAGCAGTCCACAGGCCTCTAAAAATGAAAAACTGTTTTTT
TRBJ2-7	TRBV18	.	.	CASSPGQDEQYF	TGTGCCAGCTCACCAGGACAAGACGAGCAGTACTTC
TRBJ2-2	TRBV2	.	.	CASSLEEKVGGELFF	TGTGCCAGCAGTCTGGAGGAGAAGGTCGGTGGGGAGCTGTTTTTT
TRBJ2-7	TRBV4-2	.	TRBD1	CASSQDPTGTVFYEQYF	TGTGCCAGCAGCCAAGACCCGACCGGGACAGTTTTCTACGAGCAGTACTTC
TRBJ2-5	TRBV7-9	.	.	CASSPGGPSALEQYF	TGTGCCAGCAGCCCAGGAGGGCCCTCGGCCCTAGAGCAGTACTTC
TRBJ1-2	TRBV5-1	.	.	CASSSGGAGDYGYTF	TGCGCCAGCAGCTCTGGGGGGGCAGGAGACTATGGCTACACCTTC
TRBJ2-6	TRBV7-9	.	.	CASSLAGTGANVLTF	TGTGCCAGCAGCTTAGCAGGGACCGGGGCCAACGTCCTGACTTTC
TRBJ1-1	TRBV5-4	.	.	CASSLPGAGNTEAFF	TGTGCCAGCAGCTTGCCGGGGGCGGGGAACACTGAAGCTTTCTTT
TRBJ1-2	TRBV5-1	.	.	CASSASTGTNYGYTF	TGCGCCAGCAGCGCATCGACGGGAACTAACTATGGCTACACCTTC